Presented here are 15 T cell receptor beta chains from one specimen sequenced in a study of liver allograft versus peripheral blood T cells. Study summary: Transplanted-liver and recipient peripheral blood T cell receptor repertoires were compared.

TCRdb reanalysed the reads using MiXCR and keeps one entry per CDR3 protein. Of about 2,200 distinct CDR3 sequences listed, roughly a sixth are singletons. The receptors were gathered from a human patient who had a liver transplant. A share of the T cells may be of graft donor origin.

The J gene is TRBJ2-5, the V gene TRBV7-9; no clear D gene. V gave up 2 bases and J gave up 5 bases, with 6 bases separating them. The CDR3 has 12 residues. Germline V gene lookup returns CDR1 SEHNR and CDR2 FQNEAQ (reference sequence). CDR3 amino acids: CASSLYWETQYF. The CDR3 region has the DNA TGTGCCAGCAGCTTATACTGGGAGACCCAGTACTTC.

Regarding this clonotype: This could be a read error, since a much larger clone is one nucleotide away. The chain links TRBV27 to TRBJ2-7, with D unclear. The V end was cut by 8 bases, the J end by 9 bases, with 14 bases between. The CDR3 has 11 residues. Per germline, CDR1 MNHEY and CDR2 SMNVEV (reference sequence). In DNA, the CDR3 is TGTGCCAGCGGTCTCTCCCACGTGCAGTACTTC. It specifies CASGLSHVQYF.

This clonotype has ten or more counts. The rearrangement joins TRBV15 to TRBJ2-2; unclear D gene. The CDR3 has 13 residues. Trimming left V 4 bases short and J 4 bases short, with 7 bases between. Germline assignment: CDR1 LNHNV and CDR2 YYDKDF (reference sequence). CDR3 sequence: CATSTGFTGELFF. The CDR3 nucleotides are TGTGCCACCAGCACCGGTTTCACCGGGGAGCTGTTTTTT.

In the case of this clonotype: Given a much more abundant clone one base away, this may be a read error. The chain recombines TRBV19 with TRBJ2-7, with D possibly TRBD2 on 6 matching bases. Germline CDR1 is LNHDA and CDR2 is SQIVND (reference sequence). CDR3 size: 14 residues. Trimming cost V 1 base and J 6 bases, with 13 bases left between them. The CDR3 nucleotides read TGTGCCAGTAGTATAGCGGGGGAGCTTTCCGAGCAGTACTTC. As protein: CASSIAGELSEQYF.

The chain joins TRBV28 to TRBJ2-7; D unclear. V shed 4 bases and J shed 0 bases, with 1 base lying between them. CDR3 length: 11 amino acids. Germline V gene data show CDR1 as MDHEN and CDR2 as SYDVKM. The CDR3: CASSSSYEQYF. In DNA, the CDR3 is TGTGCCAGCAGTTCCTCCTACGAGCAGTACTTC. Supplemented by reference TRBV28 and TRBJ2-7, the full variable domain reads DVKVTQSSRYLVKRTGEKVFLECVQDMDHENMFWYRQDPGLGLRLIYFSYDVKMKEKGDIPEGYSVSREKKERFSLILESASTNQTSMYLCASSSSYEQYFGPGTRLTVT.

This clonotype has more than one count but fewer than ten. The genes are TRBV9 and TRBJ1-4; maybe TRBD1 (5 bases). CDR1 and CDR2 from the germline V gene are SGDLS and YYNGEE. The CDR3 totals 17 residues. V lost 0 bases, J lost 3 bases, and 15 bases lay in between. In DNA form, the CDR3 reads TGTGCCAGCAGCGTAGGGCAGGGCGGGGATCCTAATGAAAAACTGTTTTTT. It encodes CASSVGQGGDPNEKLFF.

This clonotype was seen a few times. V gene TRBV5-4 combines with J gene TRBJ2-7; TRBD2 matches 7 bases. After removal of 4 bases from V and 6 bases from J, the junction contained 4 bases not matched to a gene. CDR1 and CDR2 from the germline V gene are SGHNT and YYREEE (reference sequence). The CDR3 runs 12 residues. The CDR3 DNA reads TGTGCCAGCAGCCCGGGGGGTGCCGAGCAGTACTTC. Its translation: CASSPGGAEQYF.

By frequency in the sample, this clonotype is large. This rearrangement joins TRBV20-1 to TRBJ2-6; D might be TRBD1 or TRBD2, each matching 5 bases. Trimming took off 0 bases at V and 2 bases at J, with 11 bases between the two ends. Germline CDR1 and CDR2: DFQATT and SNEGSKA (reference sequence). CDR3 length: 16 residues. In DNA, the CDR3 is TGCAGTGCTAGAGATCTGGGGGTGGCTGGGGCCAACGTCCTGACTTTC. Residues: CSARDLGVAGANVLTF.

The chain recombines TRBV12-5 with TRBJ1-5, with a tentative D call TRBD1 (6 bases). Germline values: CDR1 LGHNT, CDR2 FRNRAP. This CDR3 spans 14 amino acids. Trimming left V 5 bases short and J 4 bases short, with 12 bases between. CDR3 in DNA: TGTGCTAGTGGTGGGGCGGGGGCTAATCAGCCCCAGCATTTT. Translation gives CASGGAGANQPQHF. The full variable domain, in which reference TRBV12-5 and TRBJ1-5 provide the parts outside the CDR3, is DARVTQTPRHKVTEMGQEVTMRCQPILGHNTVFWYRQTMMQGLELLAYFRNRAPLDDSGMPKDRFSAEMPDATLATLKIQPSEPRDSAVYFCASGGAGANQPQHFGDGTRLSIL.

This clonotype was observed a handful of times. V is TRBV30 and J is TRBJ2-3; TRBD2 agrees at 10 bases. V was pared by 0 bases and J by 4 bases, with 4 bases of the junction left unmatched. The germline V gene has CDR1 GTSNPN and CDR2 SVGIG (reference sequence). There are 15 residues in the CDR3. The CDR3 protein is CAWSVPSGGADTQYF. DNA of the CDR3: TGTGCCTGGAGTGTACCTAGCGGGGGCGCAGATACGCAGTATTTT.

The CDR3 nucleotides are TGTGCCAGCAGTCACATGGACAGGAGCAACTATGGCTACACCTTC. Protein: CASSHMDRSNYGYTF. The chain employs TRBV9 and TRBJ1-2; 7 bases fit TRBD1. This CDR3 has 15 residues. Germline V lookup: CDR1 SGDLS, CDR2 YYNGEE. The trim removed 5 bases at V and 2 bases at J, leaving 9 bases unmatched.

This clonotype is medium-sized. The rearrangement joins TRBV6-1 to TRBJ2-7; no clear D. This CDR3 region has 16 residues. Germline loops: CDR1 MNHNS, CDR2 SASEGT. V lost 11 bases and J 2 bases, leaving 25 bases between the germline ends. The CDR3 nucleotides read TGTGCCGTTGGAGTAGCTCCTTACCATCCCCCCTACGAGCAGTACTTC. Translating gives CAVGVAPYHPPYEQYF.

This clonotype is classed as large. The gene calls are TRBV9 and TRBJ2-1, with 10 bases that match TRBD2. The CDR3 covers 16 residues. Per germline, CDR1 SGDLS and CDR2 YYNGEE. The J segment lost 0 bases and the V segment lost 4 bases, leaving 4 bases of the junction unmatched. The CDR3 here is CASSSSGGASYNEQFF. The CDR3 DNA sequence: TGTGCCAGCAGCTCAAGCGGGGGGGCCTCCTACAATGAGCAGTTCTTC.

V is TRBV9 and J is TRBJ2-3, with 10 nucleotides matching TRBD2. The CDR3 runs 16 residues. Germline V lookup: CDR1 SGDLS, CDR2 YYNGEE. The V gene end was trimmed by 3 bases and the J gene end by 5 bases; junction bases not matched to a gene: 9. DNA for the CDR3: TGTGCCAGCAGCGGAAGTAGCGGGGGGTTTCGAGATACGCAGTATTTT. Encoded protein: CASSGSSGGFRDTQYF.

The sample holds many counts of this clonotype. This sequence joins TRBV6-5 and TRBJ2-1; maybe TRBD1 (6 bases). This CDR3 spans 13 amino acids. The V gene lost 6 bases and the J gene lost 9 bases, with 15 bases spanning the gap. Germline CDR1 reads MNHEY; CDR2 reads SVGAGI. The CDR3 loop is CASSLTGQLEQFF. The CDR3 nucleotides are TGTGCCAGCAGCCTTACTGGACAGCTTGAGCAGTTCTTC.